This passage covers 19 T cell receptor beta chains from one sample sequenced in a study of blood T cells in healthy people across ages. A second PCR of about 6 to 11 cycles used a sample-barcoded 5' primer and a J-beta primer mix. MiXCR was run by TCRdb on the 5' RACE reads, yielding one entry per CDR3 protein. Of about 780,000 distinct CDR3 sequences in the sample, 46% were seen once. The specimen was blood. The receptors here all came from a man older than 75 in good health.

The V call is TRBV24-1, the J call TRBJ2-7; possibly TRBD2 for D (6 bases). Judging by the DNA end, TRBJ2-5 fits better; the J call may be wrong. Looked up from germline, CDR1 is KGHDR and CDR2 is SFDVKD. The CDR3 loop spans 15 amino acids. The CDR3 loop is CATSDPRIPGVTQYF. Here the CDR3 DNA reads TGTGCCACCAGTGACCCCAGGATTCCGGGGGTGACCCAGTACTTC.

This clonotype was recorded a few times. The genes are TRBV20-1 and TRBJ2-7; weak D call: TRBD1 (5 bases). V lost 7 bases to trimming and J lost 2 bases, with 18 bases between them. Per the germline V gene, CDR1 is DFQATT and CDR2 is SNEGSKA (reference sequence). CDR3 length: 14 residues. The CDR3 region is CSVQQGGVAYEQYF. The CDR3 DNA is TGCAGTGTTCAGCAGGGTGGAGTGGCCTACGAGCAGTACTTC.

Notes on this clonotype: A much larger clone differs from this one at a single base, so this may be a read error. This sequence joins TRBV29-1 and TRBJ2-1, with TRBD2 as a possible D gene (5 bases). Germline V lookup: CDR1 SQVTM, CDR2 ANQGSEA. The germline V and J ends were trimmed by 8 bases and 10 bases, with 21 bases remaining between them. The CDR3 has 13 amino acids. Written as DNA, the CDR3 is TGCAGCACACTTATGGGGAGATCGGGCGAGCAGTTCTTC. As protein: CSTLMGRSGEQFF.

There are a few counts of this clonotype. V usage is TRBV6-6 and J usage is TRBJ2-7; D is uncertain. This CDR3 has 12 residues. Per germline, CDR1 MNHNY and CDR2 SVGAGI (reference sequence). The V end lost 5 bases, the J end lost 3 bases, and 8 bases lay between the germline ends. CDR3 residues: CASSLDLYEQYF. Written as DNA, the CDR3 is TGTGCCAGCAGTCTTGATCTCTACGAGCAGTACTTC.

This clonotype was seen at least ten times. V gene TRBV29-1 combines with J gene TRBJ2-2; D possibly corresponds to TRBD2 (6 bases). The CDR3 extends over 15 amino acids. The germline CDR1 and CDR2 sequences are SQVTM and ANQGSEA. The V end lost 4 bases, the J end lost 0 bases, and 12 bases lay between the germline ends. The CDR3, as DNA: TGCAGCGTTGTGGGATCTAGCGCGAACACCGGGGAGCTGTTTTTT. Translating gives CSVVGSSANTGELFF.

V usage is TRBV3-1 and J usage is TRBJ2-5, with 7 bases identical to TRBD2. CDR1 and CDR2 (germline): LGHDT, YNNKEL (reference sequence). The V gene end was trimmed by 0 bases and the J gene end by 9 bases; junction bases not matched to a gene: 7. The CDR3 length is 14 residues. The DNA of the CDR3 is TGTGCCAGCAGCCAAGATCATGCAGGGAGGGCCCAGTACTTC. Residues: CASSQDHAGRAQYF.

This clonotype was observed a handful of times. This chain links TRBV12-3 or TRBV12-4 with TRBJ2-3; 7 positions match TRBD1. Germline trimming cut 6 bases from V and 1 base from J; bases unmatched to any gene: 10. The CDR3 length is 16 residues. The CDR3 sequence is CASSDVGTVGTDTQYF. The CDR3 coding sequence is TGTGCCAGCAGCGACGTCGGGACAGTCGGCACAGATACGCAGTATTTT.

V and J are TRBV7-3 and TRBJ2-5; the match to TRBD2 covers 8 bases. Looked up from germline, CDR1 is SGHTA and CDR2 is FQGTGA. The ends lost 2 bases at V and 2 bases at J; junction bases unmatched: 4. CDR3 length: 15 amino acids. The CDR3 is CASSLYPSGQETQYF. The CDR3 DNA is TGTGCCAGCAGCTTATATCCTAGCGGGCAAGAGACCCAGTACTTC.

As regards this clonotype: One end of the junction fails to match germline, which may point to a read error. The chain carries TRBV6-1 and TRBJ2-6; tentatively, D is TRBD1 (6 bases). CDR3 size: 17 residues. Germline CDR1 and CDR2: MNHNS and SASEGT. This chain's CDR3 is CASRRQGNALGANALTF. The CDR3 coding sequence is TGTGCCAGCAGGAGGCAGGGGAATGCTTTAGGGGCCAACGCCCTGACTTTC.

This chain links TRBV7-2 with TRBJ2-6, with D possibly matching TRBD2 (6 bases). The CDR3 has 15 amino acids. Germline V gives CDR1 SGHTA, CDR2 FQGNSA. Trimming pared 1 base from V and 4 bases from J, leaving 8 bases between. CDR3 protein: CASSLGRAGANVLTF. CDR3 nucleotides: TGTGCCAGCAGCTTAGGGAGGGCAGGGGCCAACGTCCTGACTTTC. Full variable domain (remainder filled in from reference TRBV7-2 and TRBJ2-6): GAGVSQSPSNKVTEKGKDVELRCDPISGHTALYWYRQSLGQGLEFLIYFQGNSAPDKSGLPSDRFSAERTGGSVSTLTIQRTQQEDSAVYLCASSLGRAGANVLTFGAGSRLTVL.

As for this clonotype: This may come from a read error, since a much larger clone is one base off. The chain carries TRBV5-1 and TRBJ2-1; TRBD2 aligns across 7 bases. The CDR3 length is 15 residues. From germline, CDR1 is SGHRS and CDR2 YFSETQ. The CDR3 nucleotides are TGCGCCGGCAGCACGGGGACTATGGCTGTTTATGAGCAGTTCTTC. It is translated as CAGSTGTMAVYEQFF.

This clonotype was counted once. The V call is TRBV5-1, the J call TRBJ1-6; 11 bases map to TRBD1. V trimming: 4 bases; J trimming: 8 bases; junction bases outside the gene matches: 11. The CDR3 totals 17 residues. CDR1 is SGHRS and CDR2 is YFSETQ in the germline V gene. CDR3 coding DNA: TGCGCCAGCAGCCTTCCGGACAGGGGGCCTGGAGATTCACCCCTCCACTTT. It translates to CASSLPDRGPGDSPLHF.

V gene TRBV15 combines with J gene TRBJ2-5, with 8 positions matching TRBD2. CDR1 is LNHNV and CDR2 is YYDKDF in the germline V gene (reference sequence). V dropped 3 bases and J dropped 5; count of bases not matched to a gene: 5. This CDR3 region has 14 residues. This CDR3 reads CATSSSGGVETQYF. The CDR3, as DNA: TGTGCCACCAGCAGTTCGGGGGGGGTGGAGACCCAGTACTTC.

The chain recombines TRBV19 with TRBJ2-1; 7 positions agree with TRBD2. V lost 4 bases, J lost 4 bases, and 4 bases stayed unmatched. Per germline, CDR1 LNHDA and CDR2 SQIVND (reference sequence). CDR3 length equals 14 residues. The CDR3 coding sequence is TGTGCCAGTAGTAGGCTAGCGGTTTACAATGAGCAGTTCTTC. It is translated as CASSRLAVYNEQFF.

This chain connects TRBV7-3 to TRBJ2-3; either TRBD1 or TRBD2 may fit D (6 bases each). The V and J ends lost 6 bases and 5 bases respectively, with 21 bases between them. Per germline, CDR1 SGHTA and CDR2 FQGTGA. The CDR3 covers 16 residues. The CDR3 reads CASSKGGGRVRDTQYF. CDR3 nucleotide sequence: TGTGCCAGCAGTAAAGGAGGGGGTAGAGTGAGAGATACGCAGTATTTT. The full variable domain, its missing parts supplied by reference TRBV7-3 and TRBJ2-3, is GAGVSQTPSNKVTEKGKYVELRCDPISGHTALYWYRQSLGQGPEFLIYFQGTGAADDSGLPNDRFFAVRPEGSVSTLKIQRTERGDSAVYLCASSKGGGRVRDTQYFGPGTRLTVL.

The J gene is TRBJ2-3, the V gene TRBV24-1; D is possibly TRBD2 (5 bases). The germline V gene has CDR1 KGHDR and CDR2 SFDVKD. V was shortened by 4 bases and J by 4 bases, with 14 bases between the two germline ends. CDR3 length: 15 amino acids. The CDR3 region is CATSEIGETPDTQYF. The CDR3 DNA sequence: TGTGCCACCAGTGAAATTGGGGAGACGCCAGATACGCAGTATTTT.

This chain uses TRBV5-5 with TRBJ2-7, with a tentative D call TRBD2 (5 bases). Germline lookup yields CDR1 SGHKS and CDR2 YYEKEE (reference sequence). The CDR3 is made up of 14 amino acids. V lost 3 bases and J lost 7, with 17 bases in between. CDR3 sequence: CASSYTTRGREQYF. In DNA form, the CDR3 reads TGTGCCAGCAGCTACACAACCAGAGGGCGAGAGCAGTACTTC.

This clonotype occurred many times. The chain recombines TRBV29-1 with TRBJ1-2; the match to TRBD1 covers 7 bases. Germline CDR1 is SQVTM and CDR2 is ANQGSEA. This CDR3 region has 16 residues. The V and J ends lost 0 bases and 2 bases, in that order; junction bases with no gene match: 9. CDR3 amino acids: CSVEDLQGQPNYGYTF. The DNA of the CDR3 is TGCAGCGTTGAAGATCTTCAGGGACAGCCAAACTATGGCTACACCTTC.

The V call is TRBV6-1, the J call TRBJ2-5; 10 bases line up with TRBD1. The V gene's germline CDR1 is MNHNS and CDR2 SASEGT. The CDR3 sequence is 14 residues long. V gave up 9 bases and J gave up 13 bases; unmatched junction bases: 17. The CDR3: CASTDRDRGCLGYF. The CDR3 DNA is TGTGCCAGTACTGACCGGGACAGGGGCTGCCTGGGGTACTTC.